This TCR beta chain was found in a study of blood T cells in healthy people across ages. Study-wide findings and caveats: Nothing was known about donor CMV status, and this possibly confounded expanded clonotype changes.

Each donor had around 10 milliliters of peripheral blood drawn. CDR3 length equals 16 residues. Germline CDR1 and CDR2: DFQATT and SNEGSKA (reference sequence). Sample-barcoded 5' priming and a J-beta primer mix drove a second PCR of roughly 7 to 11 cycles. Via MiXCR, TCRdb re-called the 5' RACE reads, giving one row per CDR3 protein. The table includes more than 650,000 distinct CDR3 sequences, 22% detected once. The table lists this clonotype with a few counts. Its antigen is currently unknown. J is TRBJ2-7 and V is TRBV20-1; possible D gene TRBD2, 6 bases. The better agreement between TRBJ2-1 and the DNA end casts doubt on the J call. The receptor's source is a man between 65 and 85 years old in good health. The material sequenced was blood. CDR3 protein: CSAAKLTGVSYNEQFF. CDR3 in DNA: TGCAGTGCGGCGAAACTCACGGGGGTCTCCTACAATGAGCAGTTCTTC.